A single sample gave rise to the 21 T cell receptor beta chains below, sequenced in a study of OX40 agonist ivuxolimab in advanced cancers. The table came from immunoSEQ multiplex PCR; TCRdb's copy has only in-frame clones and leaves some out. The table has just over 60,000 clones, more than 85% seen once. The source was CD4+ or CD8+ T cells sorted from blood, collected in a trial of the OX40 agonist ivuxolimab. The receptors shown here come from an adult with an advanced solid tumor such as melanoma, head and neck, liver or kidney cancer.

The chain recombines TRBV19 with TRBJ1-3; D unclear. Trimming removed 3 bases at V and 7 bases at J, with 4 bases between. This CDR3 comprises 11 residues. In germline, CDR1 is LNHDA, CDR2 SQIVND (reference sequence). The CDR3 region is CASSMRNTIYF. In nucleotides, the CDR3 is TGTGCCAGTAGTATGCGGAACACCATATATTTT.

V is TRBV5-1 and J is TRBJ2-1; TRBD2 matches 8 bases. Germline V lookup: CDR1 SGHRS, CDR2 YFSETQ. V was clipped by 4 bases and J by 5 bases; unmatched bases: 11. The CDR3 consists of 16 residues. Here the CDR3 reads CASSPRASGSNNEQFF. For the CDR3, the DNA is TGCGCCAGCAGCCCCCGGGCTAGCGGGTCGAACAATGAGCAGTTCTTC. The variable domain in full, with the rest retrieved from reference TRBV5-1 and TRBJ2-1, is KAGVTQTPRYLIKTRGQQVTLSCSPISGHRSVSWYQQTPGQGLQFLFEYFSETQRNKGNFPGRFSGRQFSNSRSEMNVSTLELGDSALYLCASSPRASGSNNEQFFGPGTRLTVL.

This clone was counted a single time. The rearrangement links TRBV6-1 to TRBJ1-2; the match to TRBD1 covers 11 bases. The J segment lost 7 bases and the V segment lost 2 bases, leaving 6 bases of the junction unmatched. CDR1 is MNHNS, CDR2 SASEGT, per germline. The CDR3 length is 15 residues. The CDR3 sequence is CASSESRTGGSGYTF. Written as DNA, the CDR3 is TGTGCCAGCAGTGAATCTAGGACAGGGGGCAGTGGCTACACCTTC.

The rearrangement joins TRBV6-5 to TRBJ2-1; maybe TRBD1 (5 bases). Trimming left V 7 bases short and J 3 bases short, with 16 bases between. The CDR3 has 15 amino acids. Germline V gene lookup returns CDR1 MNHEY and CDR2 SVGAGI. CDR3 bases: TGTGCCAGCACCCCTCAGGGTGGCGGCTACAATGAGCAGTTCTTC. Translation: CASTPQGGGYNEQFF.

The table lists this clone with a count of one. The chain employs TRBV5-1 and TRBJ1-5, with D possibly being TRBD1 (5 bases). CDR1 and CDR2 from the germline V gene are SGHRS and YFSETQ. V lost 4 bases to trimming and J lost 2 bases, with 13 bases between them. CDR3 size: 15 residues. CDR3 coding DNA: TGCGCCAGCAGCCCAGGGAGTGTTGGCAATCAGCCCCAGCATTTT. Residues: CASSPGSVGNQPQHF.

The chain recombines TRBV6-4 with TRBJ2-1, with 7 bases that match TRBD2. After removal of 6 bases from V and 8 bases from J, the junction contained 13 bases not matched to a gene. This CDR3 contains 15 residues. Germline V lookup: CDR1 MRHNA, CDR2 SNTAGT. The CDR3: CASSAAPGEGYEQFF. Written as DNA, the CDR3 is TGTGCCAGCAGCGCCGCCCCGGGGGAGGGATATGAGCAGTTCTTC.

The chain joins TRBV19 to TRBJ2-3; D might be TRBD2 (6 bases). Trimming took off 0 bases at V and 0 bases at J, with 13 bases between the two ends. Germline assignment: CDR1 LNHDA and CDR2 SQIVND (reference sequence). The CDR3 runs 17 residues. Here the CDR3 reads CASSIEGAGTSTDTQYF. CDR3 nucleotides: TGTGCCAGTAGTATAGAGGGAGCAGGGACTAGCACAGATACGCAGTATTTT.

J is TRBJ2-1 and V is TRBV10-3; D possibly uses TRBD1 or TRBD2 (5 bases each). Germline CDR1 ENHRY, CDR2 SYGVKD. V lost 10 bases and J lost 10, with 11 bases in between. This CDR3 spans 10 amino acids. Written as DNA, the CDR3 is TGTGCCAGTGGGACGACAGAGCAGTTCTTC. This codes for CASGTTEQFF.

The chain combines TRBV4-1 with TRBJ2-7; 9 bases map to TRBD2. The CDR3 runs to 16 residues. With 0 bases clipped from V and 4 bases from J, the junction kept 7 bases outside the gene matches. Germline V lookup: CDR1 MGHRA, CDR2 YSYEKL. CDR3 DNA sequence: TGCGCCAGCAGCCAAGATTTTGCTAGCGGGACTTACGAGCAGTACTTC. This encodes CASSQDFASGTYEQYF.

This rearrangement joins TRBV5-5 to TRBJ2-2; possibly TRBD1 or TRBD2 for D (6 bases each). The CDR3 is 15 residues long. Germline V gives CDR1 SGHKS, CDR2 YYEKEE (reference sequence). Trimming took off 1 base at V and 4 bases at J, with 11 bases between the two ends. In DNA, the CDR3 is TGTGCCAGCAGCTTGATCGGGGGCTTCACCGGGGAGCTGTTTTTT. Its translation is CASSLIGGFTGELFF.

This clone has just one count. The rearrangement uses TRBV18 and TRBJ1-1; 8 nucleotides align to TRBD1. J lost 4 bases, V lost 7 bases, and 5 bases had no gene match. The CDR3 is 13 amino acids. The germline CDR1 and CDR2 sequences are KGHSH and LQKENI. The CDR3 DNA reads as TGTGCCAGCTTGCGACAGGGGAGCACTGAAGCTTTCTTT. It specifies CASLRQGSTEAFF.

The chain has TRBV7-9 and TRBJ2-5; 7 nucleotides agree with TRBD1. Germline assignment: CDR1 SEHNR and CDR2 FQNEAQ (reference sequence). The CDR3 contains 13 residues. The trim removed 6 bases at V and 7 bases at J, leaving 8 bases unmatched. The CDR3 coding sequence is TGTGCCAGCAGGCCGACAGGGTCCGGGACCCAGTACTTC. Amino acids: CASRPTGSGTQYF.

CDR3 protein: CASSQGQATAYGYTF. In DNA form, the CDR3 reads TGTGCCAGCAGCCAGGGACAGGCAACGGCCTATGGCTACACCTTC. The genes are TRBV11-3 and TRBJ1-2, with 8 positions matching TRBD1. The V and J ends lost 5 bases and 4 bases, in that order; junction bases with no gene match: 9. Germline V lookup: CDR1 SGHNT, CDR2 YENEEA. CDR3 length equals 15 residues.

The chain carries TRBV10-3 and TRBJ1-1; maybe TRBD1 (5 bases). The V gene's germline CDR1 is ENHRY and CDR2 SYGVKD. This CDR3 contains 14 residues. Trimming shortened V by 4 bases and J by 0 bases, and 9 bases separated the two germline ends. The chain's CDR3 is CAISAPGLNTEAFF. The CDR3 nucleotides read TGTGCCATCAGTGCTCCGGGGCTGAACACTGAAGCTTTCTTT.

The chain carries TRBV19 and TRBJ1-2; 11 bases agree with TRBD1. The ends lost 0 bases at V and 7 bases at J; junction bases unmatched: 4. The CDR3 is made up of 15 amino acids. The germline CDR1 and CDR2 sequences are LNHDA and SQIVND (reference sequence). For the CDR3, the DNA is TGTGCCAGTAGTATAGATGGACAGGGGGCCGGTGGCTACACCTTC. Translating it yields CASSIDGQGAGGYTF.

The chain is built from TRBV20-1 and TRBJ1-2; D perhaps matches TRBD1 (5 bases). Germline V gene lookup returns CDR1 DFQATT and CDR2 SNEGSKA (reference sequence). This CDR3 contains 10 residues. This chain's CDR3 is CGAGVDGYTF. CDR3 nucleotides: TGCGGCGCGGGGGTTGATGGCTACACCTTC.

The chain is built from TRBV7-8 and TRBJ2-2; D gene unclear. The germline CDR1 and CDR2 sequences are SGHVS and FQNEAQ. The CDR3 is 15 amino acids. Trimming stripped 4 bases from V and 4 bases from J, with 13 bases between. CDR3 nucleotides: TGTGCCAGCAGCTCGAGTGGGCAGATCACCGGGGAGCTGTTTTTT. Its protein is CASSSSGQITGELFF.

CDR3 nucleotides: TGTGCCAGCAGCTACCGGGGGGTAGGTCGGGATGAGCAGTTCTTC. Translating gives CASSYRGVGRDEQFF. This chain uses TRBV9 with TRBJ2-1, with 7 nucleotides matching TRBD2. The CDR3 runs 15 residues. Per germline, CDR1 SGDLS and CDR2 YYNGEE. Losses at the gene ends were 4 bases for V and 8 bases for J; bases not matched to a gene: 12. The whole variable domain, remainder taken from reference TRBV9 and TRBJ2-1, is DSGVTQTPKHLITATGQRVTLRCSPRSGDLSVYWYQQSLDQGLQFLIQYYNGEERAKGNILERFSAQQFPDLHSELNLSSLELGDSALYFCASSYRGVGRDEQFFGPGTRLTVL.

The count of this clone is one. The chain links TRBV19 to TRBJ2-5, with TRBD2 matching 7 bases. This CDR3 has 15 amino acids. Germline V gene data show CDR1 as LNHDA and CDR2 as SQIVND (reference sequence). J was trimmed by 1 base and V by 6 bases; bases with no gene match: 8. CDR3 sequence reads: CASSREATVQETQYF. As DNA, the CDR3 is TGTGCCAGTAGCCGGGAGGCGACTGTCCAAGAGACCCAGTACTTC.

The chain recombines TRBV5-1 with TRBJ1-4; D gene uncertain. V was pared by 5 bases and J by 0 bases, with 8 bases between. CDR3 length: 14 amino acids. The germline V gene has CDR1 SGHRS and CDR2 YFSETQ. DNA of the CDR3: TGCGCCAGCAGTCGGGAGGCAACTAATGAAAAACTGTTTTTT. As protein: CASSREATNEKLFF.

V gene TRBV6-5 combines with J gene TRBJ2-5; no reliable D call. Trimming pared 7 bases from V and 4 bases from J, leaving 13 bases between. The CDR3 length is 13 residues. Germline CDR1 and CDR2: MNHEY and SVGAGI. The DNA of the CDR3 is TGTGCCAGCATCCAACGCTTTTCAGAGACCCAGTACTTC. The encoded protein is CASIQRFSETQYF.